This is a list of T cell receptor beta chains from one sample in a study of a mutant IDH1 vaccine in newly diagnosed glioma. Libraries were prepared by immunoSEQ multiplex PCR; TCRdb keeps only in-frame clonotypes and omits some of them. Here the sample spans about 69,000 clones, approximately 86% being singletons. This specimen consisted of PBMCs, obtained from a glioma patient treated with radiotherapy, temozolomide or both. The receptors originated from a man aged 30 to 39 with glioma. CDR3s include the opening cysteine and the closing phenylalanine or tryptophan. Some rows mark clone size as missing; the rest say once, few, many or name a class of expanded clone.

V gene: TRBV7-8
clone size: -
CDR3 length: 14
CDR3 protein: CASSLNDWNTEAFF

V gene: TRBV10-1
clone size: once
CDR3 length: 16
CDR3 protein: CASSGTGTSLTDTQYF

V gene: TRBV19
clone size: -
CDR3 length: 14
CDR3 protein: CASSPGRDTDTQYF

V gene: TRBV5-4
clone size: -
CDR3 length: 16
CDR3 protein: CASSQGQPTARDTQYF

V gene: TRBV28
clone size: few
CDR3 length: 15
CDR3 protein: CASSPKGAYNQPQHF

V gene: TRBV11-2
clone size: once
CDR3 length: 14
CDR3 protein: CASSRDRGFNEQFF

V gene: TRBV19
clone size: -
CDR3 length: 13
CDR3 protein: CASSRQGEQPQHF

V gene: TRBV10-1
clone size: -
CDR3 length: 14
CDR3 protein: CASSPSGQYYGYTF

V gene: TRBV27
clone size: -
CDR3 length: 16
CDR3 protein: CASTLTGTGGQETQYF

V gene: TRBV18
clone size: -
CDR3 length: 14
CDR3 protein: CASSPGQPNSPLHF

V gene: TRBV5-4
clone size: -
CDR3 length: 14
CDR3 protein: CASRAGQGNTEAFF

V gene: TRBV27
clone size: -
CDR3 length: 19
CDR3 protein: CASSLSSRVIQRSYNEQFF

V gene: TRBV6-4
clone size: -
CDR3 length: 18
CDR3 protein: CASSQARTRGGSAYEQYF

V gene: TRBV13
clone size: -
CDR3 length: 14
CDR3 protein: CASSSPGSRTPLHF

V gene: TRBV19
clone size: -
CDR3 length: 14
CDR3 protein: CASSIVLMNTEAFF

V gene: TRBV18
clone size: -
CDR3 length: 14
CDR3 protein: CASSPGDGNTEAFF

V gene: TRBV11-2
clone size: -
CDR3 length: 13
CDR3 protein: CASSLQVAYGYTF

V gene: TRBV5-4
clone size: -
CDR3 length: 15
CDR3 protein: CASSLEGTGSDEQYF

V gene: TRBV5-6
clone size: -
CDR3 length: 14
CDR3 protein: CASSADRAGEKLFF

V gene: TRBV6-5
clone size: -
CDR3 length: 15
CDR3 protein: CASGLAGPPNTEAFF